The 29 T cell receptor beta chains in this list originate from one sample, sequenced in a study of PD-1 blockade in classical Hodgkin lymphoma. Relapse was seen in all patients after autologous stem cell transplantation, and brentuximab vedotin exposure was variable. Method: immunoSEQ multiplex PCR; TCRdb's copy keeps in-frame clones and lacks some. Of about 40,000 clones in the sample, approximately 87% are singletons; the top ten hold 9%. This sample comprised peripheral blood mononuclear cells (PBMCs), obtained at baseline. These receptors were collected from a human donor with classical Hodgkin lymphoma.

J is TRBJ1-2 and V is TRBV19; D possibly corresponds to TRBD1 (6 bases). The CDR3 is made up of 14 amino acids. Trimming cost V 7 bases and J 2 bases, with 14 bases left between them. CDR1 is LNHDA and CDR2 is SQIVND in the germline V gene (reference sequence). The CDR3 here is CASNTGRPNYGYTF. The CDR3 DNA reads as TGTGCCAGTAACACAGGGCGTCCCAACTATGGCTACACCTTC.

This chain uses TRBV27 with TRBJ1-2; 7 positions agree with TRBD1. The germline CDR1 and CDR2 sequences are MNHEY and SMNVEV (reference sequence). The CDR3 has 14 amino acids. Trimming took 5 bases from V and 3 from J; bases not matched to a gene: 6. The CDR3: CASSPGQSYYGYTF. For the CDR3, the DNA is TGTGCCAGCAGTCCGGGACAGTCTTACTATGGCTACACCTTC.

This clone was seen a single time. The rearrangement links TRBV19 to TRBJ1-1, with D possibly matching TRBD1 (6 bases). The CDR3 covers 14 residues. CDR1 is LNHDA, CDR2 SQIVND, per germline (reference sequence). V shed 4 bases and J shed 2 bases, with 11 bases lying between them. The CDR3 is CASSTLQGNTEAFF. The CDR3 bases are TGTGCCAGTAGTACCTTACAGGGTAACACTGAAGCTTTCTTT.

The V call is TRBV5-4, the J call TRBJ1-4, with 7 bases lining up with TRBD1. CDR1 is SGHNT and CDR2 is YYREEE in the germline V gene (reference sequence). The V gene end was trimmed by 4 bases and the J gene end by 5 bases; junction bases not matched to a gene: 8. This CDR3 region has 15 residues. The CDR3 here is CASSQLTGKNEKLFF. The CDR3 nucleotides read TGTGCCAGCAGCCAGCTGACAGGGAAAAATGAAAAACTGTTTTTT.

The chain links TRBV2 to TRBJ2-3, with 12 bases identical to TRBD2. The V gene's germline CDR1 is SNHLY and CDR2 FYNNEI. The CDR3 is 16 residues long. V trimming: 6 bases; J trimming: 2 bases; junction bases outside the gene matches: 6. CDR3 sequence: CASRLAGGLYTDTQYF. The CDR3 nucleotides read TGTGCCAGCAGACTAGCGGGGGGCCTTTACACAGATACGCAGTATTTT. The whole variable domain, filled in from reference TRBV2 and TRBJ2-3, reads EPEVTQTPSHQVTQMGQEVILRCVPISNHLYFYWYRQILGQKVEFLVSFYNNEISEKSEIFDDQFSVERPDGSNFTLKIRSTKLEDSAMYFCASRLAGGLYTDTQYFGPGTRLTVL.

As for this clone: Germline is not matched at one junction end, which may reflect a read error. V is TRBV7-7 and J is TRBJ2-5; 16 bases align to TRBD2. CDR1 and CDR2 from the germline V gene are SSHAT and FNYEAQ (reference sequence). The CDR3 sequence is 17 residues long. The CDR3 loop reads CASSPGTSGGAWETQYF. The CDR3 DNA is TGTGCTAGCAGCCCGGGGACTAGCGGGGGGGCCTGGGAGACCCAGTACTTC.

This CDR3 reads CASTTGRNQPQHF. DNA for the CDR3: TGTGCCAGTACCACAGGGCGCAATCAGCCCCAGCATTTT. V is TRBV19 and J is TRBJ1-5; perhaps TRBD1 as D (6 bases). There are 13 residues in the CDR3. The V and J ends lost 7 bases and 2 bases respectively, with 9 bases between them. Germline V gene lookup returns CDR1 LNHDA and CDR2 SQIVND (reference sequence).

This chain joins TRBV2 and TRBJ2-7; 7 nucleotides agree with TRBD1. Germline V gene sequence: CDR1 SNHLY, CDR2 FYNNEI. Trimming removed 4 bases from V and 3 bases from J; junction bases left unmatched: 6. This CDR3 has 14 amino acids. In nucleotides, the CDR3 is TGTGCCAGCAGTGGCACAGGGGCATACTACGAGCAGTACTTC. Translated: CASSGTGAYYEQYF.

The chain carries TRBV5-4 and TRBJ2-7; 8 bases are a match to TRBD2. The CDR3 sequence is 15 residues long. Germline V gene sequence: CDR1 SGHNT, CDR2 YYREEE (reference sequence). V was clipped by 4 bases and J by 6 bases; unmatched bases: 12. The CDR3 DNA sequence: TGTGCCAGCAGCCCCGCGGGGGGCCCCCTAGTCGAGCAGTACTTC. Translated, it gives CASSPAGGPLVEQYF.

This clone was observed a handful of times. This chain joins TRBV28 and TRBJ2-7; TRBD2 might be the D (6 bases). Germline CDR1 reads MDHEN; CDR2 reads SYDVKM. The V and J ends lost 5 bases and 2 bases respectively, with 13 bases between them. The CDR3 runs 14 residues. The CDR3 sequence is CASSTPSGPYEQYF. The CDR3 region has the DNA TGTGCCAGCAGTACCCCGAGCGGGCCCTACGAGCAGTACTTC.

This rearrangement joins TRBV11-2 to TRBJ1-2; D uncertain. There are 12 residues in the CDR3. V was cut by 2 bases and J by 4 bases, with 5 bases left in between. The V gene's germline CDR1 is SGHAT and CDR2 FQNNGV. The CDR3 DNA follows: TGTGCCAGCAGCTTATCGCTCTATGGCTACACCTTC. It is translated as CASSLSLYGYTF.

The gene calls are TRBV5-6 and TRBJ1-1, with TRBD1 identical over 9 bases. The CDR3 has 15 residues. The V segment lost 5 bases and the J segment 4 bases; nucleotides outside the gene matches: 9. The germline V gene has CDR1 SGHDT and CDR2 YYEEEE. CDR3 protein: CASRTPGQGFTEAFF. In DNA, the CDR3 is TGTGCCAGCAGGACACCGGGACAGGGCTTCACTGAAGCTTTCTTT.

This clone appeared a single time. J is TRBJ2-1 and V is TRBV2; 10 bases are a match to TRBD1. Losses at the gene ends were 4 bases for V and 4 bases for J; bases not matched to a gene: 4. The CDR3 is 15 residues long. Per the germline V gene, CDR1 is SNHLY and CDR2 is FYNNEI. The CDR3 loop reads CASSGDRGLYNEQFF. As DNA, the CDR3 is TGTGCCAGCAGTGGAGACAGGGGGCTGTACAATGAGCAGTTCTTC.

The V gene is TRBV5-1, the J gene TRBJ1-1, with D perhaps TRBD1 (5 bases). Germline assignment: CDR1 SGHRS and CDR2 YFSETQ. CDR3 length: 14 residues. Trimming removed 4 bases at V and 3 bases at J, with 13 bases between. The CDR3 sequence: CASSEDNEDTEAFF. As DNA, the CDR3 is TGCGCCAGCAGCGAGGACAATGAGGACACTGAAGCTTTCTTT.

This clone occurred a few times. V is TRBV28 and J is TRBJ2-2; TRBD2 might be the D (5 bases). V was cut by 2 bases and J by 0 bases, with 7 bases left in between. The CDR3 loop spans 15 amino acids. Germline V gene lookup returns CDR1 MDHEN and CDR2 SYDVKM. The CDR3: CASSLELANTGELFF. DNA for the CDR3: TGTGCCAGCAGTTTAGAACTAGCGAACACCGGGGAGCTGTTTTTT. The whole variable domain, remainder taken from reference TRBV28 and TRBJ2-2, is DVKVTQSSRYLVKRTGEKVFLECVQDMDHENMFWYRQDPGLGLRLIYFSYDVKMKEKGDIPEGYSVSREKKERFSLILESASTNQTSMYLCASSLELANTGELFFGEGSRLTVL.

The gene calls are TRBV2 and TRBJ2-1; tentatively, D is TRBD1 or TRBD2 (5 bases each). The CDR3 is 13 amino acids. Germline CDR1 is SNHLY and CDR2 is FYNNEI. The ends were cut back, 7 bases at V and 6 bases at J, with 13 bases in the middle. The CDR3 DNA sequence: TGTGCCAGCACCTGGGACCTACGCAATGAGCAGTTCTTC. It encodes CASTWDLRNEQFF.

This sequence joins TRBV10-2 and TRBJ1-5, with 7 bases matching TRBD1. The germline CDR1 and CDR2 sequences are WSHSY and SAAADI. The CDR3 length is 13 residues. J gave up 8 bases and V 7 bases, and 8 bases lay outside the gene matches. CDR3 sequence: CASKNRGLEPQHF. As DNA, the CDR3 is TGCGCCAGCAAAAACAGGGGTCTGGAGCCCCAGCATTTT.

This clone has a handful of counts. V usage is TRBV9 and J usage is TRBJ2-5; 12 bases align to TRBD2. V shed 0 bases and J 4 bases; nucleotides not matched to a gene: 7. The germline gives CDR1 SGDLS, CDR2 YYNGEE. The CDR3 consists of 17 residues. This CDR3 reads CASSVGASGGAGETQYF. In DNA, the CDR3 is TGTGCCAGCAGCGTAGGGGCTAGCGGGGGGGCTGGAGAGACCCAGTACTTC.

The chain recombines TRBV7-5 with TRBJ2-2; TRBD1 is the table's D call and was not checked against the DNA. TRBV7-5 is a documented pseudogene. The CDR3 has 14 residues. In DNA, the CDR3 is TGTGCCAGCAGCCTAGGGGGCGTCAGCGGGGAGCTGTTTTTT. Amino acid sequence: CASSLGGVSGELFF.

This chain connects TRBV5-1 to TRBJ2-3; TRBD1 matches 9 bases. V lost 1 base to trimming and J lost 0 bases; unmatched junction nucleotides: 0. CDR1 and CDR2 from the germline V gene are SGHRS and YFSETQ. This CDR3 has 15 residues. The CDR3 nucleotides are TGCGCCAGCAGCTTGACAGGGGGCAGCACAGATACGCAGTATTTT. Translating it yields CASSLTGGSTDTQYF.

This CDR3 is CASSLDRETQYF. The CDR3 coding sequence is TGTGCCAGCAGCTTAGATCGAGAGACCCAGTACTTC. The V call is TRBV7-2, the J call TRBJ2-5; D call uncertain. CDR1 is SGHTA, CDR2 FQGNSA, per germline. The CDR3 covers 12 residues. Trimming left V 1 base short and J 4 bases short, with 4 bases between.

V is TRBV10-3 and J is TRBJ1-3; unclear D gene. Germline-derived CDR1 and CDR2 are ENHRY and SYGVKD. There are 13 residues in the CDR3. Trimming took off 3 bases at V and 0 bases at J, with 3 bases between the two ends. The CDR3 loop reads CAISDSSGNTIYF. CDR3 nucleotide sequence: TGTGCCATCAGTGACAGCTCTGGAAACACCATATATTTT.

V gene TRBV6-5 combines with J gene TRBJ2-7, with D tentatively TRBD1 (6 bases). This CDR3 is 15 amino acids long. The germline V gene has CDR1 MNHEY and CDR2 SVGAGI. V lost 6 bases and J 2 bases, leaving 17 bases between the germline ends. CDR3 residues: CASRQQGVGAYEQYF. DNA of the CDR3: TGTGCCAGCAGACAACAGGGCGTTGGGGCCTACGAGCAGTACTTC.

This clone has just one count. The genes are TRBV19 and TRBJ1-2; D gene uncertain. The CDR3 loop spans 15 amino acids. Germline-derived CDR1 and CDR2 are LNHDA and SQIVND (reference sequence). Trimming removed 3 bases at V and 1 base at J, with 12 bases between. This CDR3 is CASSIVGQNNYGYTF. The DNA of the CDR3 is TGTGCCAGTAGTATTGTCGGCCAGAATAACTATGGCTACACCTTC.

V usage is TRBV7-2 and J usage is TRBJ2-7, with 9 bases that match TRBD1. The CDR3 runs to 13 residues. J lost 3 bases, V lost 5 bases, and 2 bases had no gene match. The germline V gene has CDR1 SGHTA and CDR2 FQGNSA. The CDR3 here is CASSTGQGYEQYF. CDR3 sequence (DNA): TGTGCCAGCAGCACGGGACAGGGCTACGAGCAGTACTTC.

The chain couples TRBV18 to TRBJ2-4; no definite D call. From germline, CDR1 is KGHSH and CDR2 LQKENI. The CDR3 consists of 13 residues. Trimming left V 3 bases short and J 7 bases short, with 10 bases between. This chain's CDR3 is CASSPVAENIQYF. The CDR3 coding sequence is TGTGCCAGCTCACCGGTTGCGGAGAACATTCAGTACTTC.

This chain links TRBV28 with TRBJ1-1; no firm D call. This CDR3 region has 11 residues. CDR1 is MDHEN, CDR2 SYDVKM, per germline. Trimming shortened V by 8 bases and J by 7 bases, and 11 bases separated the two germline ends. As DNA, the CDR3 is TGTGCCAGCTTAAGGCCGAATGAAGCTTTCTTT. Amino acid sequence: CASLRPNEAFF.

The chain links TRBV28 to TRBJ2-7; D is ambiguous. The germline V gene has CDR1 MDHEN and CDR2 SYDVKM. The V end was cut by 2 bases, the J end by 2 bases, with 10 bases between. The CDR3 runs to 14 residues. The CDR3 DNA is TGTGCCAGCAGTTTAATTCTGGAGACCTACGAGCAGTACTTC. Translation: CASSLILETYEQYF. Supplemented by reference TRBV28 and TRBJ2-7, the full variable domain reads DVKVTQSSRYLVKRTGEKVFLECVQDMDHENMFWYRQDPGLGLRLIYFSYDVKMKEKGDIPEGYSVSREKKERFSLILESASTNQTSMYLCASSLILETYEQYFGPGTRLTVT.

The V and J genes are TRBV19 and TRBJ1-2; 8 bases are a match to TRBD1. Germline CDR1 and CDR2: LNHDA and SQIVND (reference sequence). The CDR3 has 13 residues. The ends lost 6 bases at V and 3 bases at J; junction bases unmatched: 3. The CDR3 DNA is TGTGCCAGTAGCCCGACAGGGGACTATGGCTACACCTTC. It yields the protein CASSPTGDYGYTF.